Following are 18 T cell receptor beta chains from one sample sequenced in a study of T cells after yellow fever vaccination. TCRdb reanalysed the 5' RACE reads using MiXCR and keeps one entry per CDR3 protein. The data contain approximately 160,000 distinct CDR3 sequences, roughly 9% of them seen just once; the ten biggest clones take up roughly a third. The material sequenced was CD8+ T cells sorted from PBMCs, taken 45 days after the yellow fever booster vaccination. These receptor sequences come from a man between 18 and 35 years old who received the YFV17D yellow fever vaccine.

The table lists this clonotype with a few counts. V gene TRBV27 combines with J gene TRBJ2-1, with 9 bases lining up with TRBD1. Germline CDR1 and CDR2: MNHEY and SMNVEV (reference sequence). Losses at the gene ends were 5 bases for V and 5 bases for J; bases not matched to a gene: 7. CDR3 size: 15 residues. The CDR3 loop is CASSARDREDNEQFF. As DNA, the CDR3 is TGTGCCAGCAGTGCCCGGGACAGGGAGGACAATGAGCAGTTCTTC.

This clonotype was seen a handful of times. V is TRBV7-6 and J is TRBJ1-6; a possible D gene is TRBD1 (6 bases). This CDR3 is 15 amino acids long. Germline CDR1 reads SGHVS; CDR2 reads FNYEAQ. Trimming cost V 1 base and J 9 bases, with 13 bases left between them. The DNA of the CDR3 is TGTGCCAGCAGCTTAGTCCCGGGGGGCGGTTCACCCCTCCACTTT. Translated, it gives CASSLVPGGGSPLHF.

A few counts support this clonotype. The rearrangement joins TRBV24-1 to TRBJ2-7; maybe TRBD1 (5 bases). Germline CDR1 KGHDR, CDR2 SFDVKD. This CDR3 comprises 13 residues. The V end was cut by 8 bases, the J end by 2 bases, with 12 bases between. As DNA, the CDR3 is TGTGCCACCACCCCGGCAGGGACCTACGAGCAGTACGTC. Its translation: CATTPAGTYEQYV.

This clonotype was recorded many times. The rearrangement joins TRBV7-9 to TRBJ2-2; D is perhaps TRBD1 or TRBD2 (5 bases each). Germline lookup yields CDR1 SEHNR and CDR2 FQNEAQ (reference sequence). V was pared by 6 bases and J by 4 bases, with 15 bases between. The CDR3 extends over 15 amino acids. The CDR3, as DNA: TGTGCCAGCAGATCTTACGGGACGGTCACCGGGGAGCTGTTTTTT. It codes for CASRSYGTVTGELFF.

This clonotype was observed a few times. The chain carries TRBV14 and TRBJ1-4; 7 nucleotides agree with TRBD1. Trimming removed 0 bases from V and 4 bases from J; junction bases left unmatched: 11. The CDR3 extends over 18 amino acids. CDR1 is SGHDN and CDR2 is FVKESK in the germline V gene. CDR3 sequence: CASSQDRKTGLFNEKLFF. The CDR3 bases are TGTGCCAGCAGCCAAGATCGAAAGACAGGGCTTTTTAATGAAAAACTGTTTTTT.

This chain uses TRBV10-3 with TRBJ1-5, with D perhaps TRBD1 (6 bases). V lost 6 bases and J 3 bases, leaving 12 bases between the germline ends. CDR1 and CDR2 (germline): ENHRY, SYGVKD. The CDR3 has 14 residues. CDR3 amino acids: CAISRAGANQPQHF. Written as DNA, the CDR3 is TGTGCCATCAGCAGGGCAGGGGCCAATCAGCCCCAGCATTTT.

The J gene is TRBJ1-5, the V gene TRBV12-3 or TRBV12-4; D is perhaps TRBD1 (5 bases). The length of the CDR3 is 16 residues. The V gene lost 6 bases and the J gene lost 0 bases, with 15 bases spanning the gap. The CDR3 here is CASSERGRYSNQPQHF. The CDR3 DNA reads TGTGCCAGCAGCGAAAGGGGTCGGTATAGCAATCAGCCCCAGCATTTT.

This clonotype has a count of ten or more. The J gene is TRBJ2-7, the V gene TRBV12-3 or TRBV12-4; D gene ambiguous. This CDR3 comprises 12 residues. Deletions cut 6 bases from V and 3 bases from J, with 9 bases between. CDR3: CASRSDHYEQYF. DNA for the CDR3: TGTGCCAGCAGATCGGACCACTACGAGCAGTACTTC.

This clonotype appeared a few times. CDR3 protein: CASSLFSGGLNNEQFF. The CDR3 bases are TGTGCCAGCAGTTTATTTTCGGGGGGCCTCAACAATGAGCAGTTCTTC. J is TRBJ2-1 and V is TRBV28; D is perhaps TRBD2 (7 bases). V lost 1 base, J lost 5 bases, and 15 bases lay in between. The germline gives CDR1 MDHEN, CDR2 SYDVKM. The CDR3 is made up of 16 amino acids.

This clonotype was detected a few times. CDR3 sequence reads: CASSSPQGGTKNIQYF. The DNA for the CDR3 is TGTGCCAGCAGTTCACCCCAGGGGGGAACCAAAAACATTCAGTACTTC. V and J are TRBV7-9 and TRBJ2-4; weak D call: TRBD1 (7 bases). V was pared by 6 bases and J by 2 bases, with 17 bases between. This CDR3 has 16 residues. Germline values: CDR1 SEHNR, CDR2 FQNEAQ (reference sequence).

V usage is TRBV20-1 and J usage is TRBJ1-5, with TRBD1 matching 12 bases. The ends lost 5 bases at V and 6 bases at J; junction bases unmatched: 5. CDR3 length: 14 amino acids. CDR1 and CDR2 (germline): DFQATT, SNEGSKA (reference sequence). The CDR3 DNA reads TGCAGTGCTCAGGGACAGGGGGCCGGTCAGCCCCAGCATTTT. Its protein product is CSAQGQGAGQPQHF.

The rearrangement links TRBV29-1 to TRBJ2-2; 8 bases agree with TRBD2. The J segment lost 6 bases and the V segment lost 2 bases, leaving 8 bases of the junction unmatched. There are 15 residues in the CDR3. Germline assignment: CDR1 SQVTM and CDR2 ANQGSEA. The CDR3 DNA is TGCAGCGTTGAACGCACTAGCGGTCAAGCCGGGGAGCTGTTTTTT. Residues: CSVERTSGQAGELFF.

Ten or more counts support this clonotype. The chain has TRBV6-5 and TRBJ2-5; D gene uncertain. Trimming took 0 bases from V and 1 from J, leaving 6 bases between them. CDR3 length: 14 residues. From germline, CDR1 is MNHEY and CDR2 SVGAGI. The CDR3 loop is CASSYSNGQETQYF. CDR3 bases: TGTGCCAGCAGTTACTCGAACGGCCAAGAGACCCAGTACTTC.

This clonotype occurred a few times. This sequence joins TRBV25-1 and TRBJ2-1, with D possibly being TRBD2 (6 bases). Trimming removed 4 bases at V and 2 bases at J, with 12 bases between. Germline values: CDR1 MGHDK, CDR2 SYGVNS. The CDR3 length is 15 residues. The CDR3 spells CASSVRDPAYNEQFF. In nucleotides, the CDR3 is TGTGCCAGCAGTGTGCGGGACCCAGCCTACAATGAGCAGTTCTTC.

This clonotype was recorded a few times. The chain links TRBV6-2 or TRBV6-3 to TRBJ1-6; D not certain. The CDR3 runs to 14 residues. The germline gives CDR1 MNHEY, CDR2 SVGEGT. Trimming removed 6 bases from V and 8 bases from J, with 14 bases in between. The CDR3 protein is CASRDGSIYSPLHF. As DNA, the CDR3 is TGTGCCAGCAGAGATGGGAGCATATATTCACCCCTCCACTTT.

This clonotype has just a few counts. This sequence joins TRBV12-3 or TRBV12-4 and TRBJ1-4; 10 positions agree with TRBD1. V shed 6 bases, J shed 7 bases, and the junction held 5 bases outside the gene matches. CDR3 length: 14 amino acids. The CDR3 region is CASSSGTGVEKLFF. In DNA, the CDR3 is TGTGCCAGCAGCTCCGGGACAGGGGTTGAAAAACTGTTTTTT.

In this sample, this clonotype turned up many times. The chain couples TRBV19 to TRBJ1-1, with D unresolved. The germline V gene has CDR1 LNHDA and CDR2 SQIVND (reference sequence). V shed 7 bases and J shed 1 base, with 7 bases lying between them. This CDR3 has 12 residues. CDR3 nucleotide sequence: TGTGCCAGTACGCCCGGGAACACTGAAGCTTTCTTT. Amino acid sequence: CASTPGNTEAFF.

This chain connects TRBV6-5 to TRBJ1-1; 7 bases fit TRBD1. The CDR3 is 14 residues long. Germline values: CDR1 MNHEY, CDR2 SVGAGI. The J segment lost 5 bases and the V segment lost 4 bases, leaving 7 bases of the junction unmatched. This chain's CDR3 is CASSSLTGLTEAFF. DNA for the CDR3: TGTGCCAGCAGTTCCCTGACAGGGCTGACTGAAGCTTTCTTT.